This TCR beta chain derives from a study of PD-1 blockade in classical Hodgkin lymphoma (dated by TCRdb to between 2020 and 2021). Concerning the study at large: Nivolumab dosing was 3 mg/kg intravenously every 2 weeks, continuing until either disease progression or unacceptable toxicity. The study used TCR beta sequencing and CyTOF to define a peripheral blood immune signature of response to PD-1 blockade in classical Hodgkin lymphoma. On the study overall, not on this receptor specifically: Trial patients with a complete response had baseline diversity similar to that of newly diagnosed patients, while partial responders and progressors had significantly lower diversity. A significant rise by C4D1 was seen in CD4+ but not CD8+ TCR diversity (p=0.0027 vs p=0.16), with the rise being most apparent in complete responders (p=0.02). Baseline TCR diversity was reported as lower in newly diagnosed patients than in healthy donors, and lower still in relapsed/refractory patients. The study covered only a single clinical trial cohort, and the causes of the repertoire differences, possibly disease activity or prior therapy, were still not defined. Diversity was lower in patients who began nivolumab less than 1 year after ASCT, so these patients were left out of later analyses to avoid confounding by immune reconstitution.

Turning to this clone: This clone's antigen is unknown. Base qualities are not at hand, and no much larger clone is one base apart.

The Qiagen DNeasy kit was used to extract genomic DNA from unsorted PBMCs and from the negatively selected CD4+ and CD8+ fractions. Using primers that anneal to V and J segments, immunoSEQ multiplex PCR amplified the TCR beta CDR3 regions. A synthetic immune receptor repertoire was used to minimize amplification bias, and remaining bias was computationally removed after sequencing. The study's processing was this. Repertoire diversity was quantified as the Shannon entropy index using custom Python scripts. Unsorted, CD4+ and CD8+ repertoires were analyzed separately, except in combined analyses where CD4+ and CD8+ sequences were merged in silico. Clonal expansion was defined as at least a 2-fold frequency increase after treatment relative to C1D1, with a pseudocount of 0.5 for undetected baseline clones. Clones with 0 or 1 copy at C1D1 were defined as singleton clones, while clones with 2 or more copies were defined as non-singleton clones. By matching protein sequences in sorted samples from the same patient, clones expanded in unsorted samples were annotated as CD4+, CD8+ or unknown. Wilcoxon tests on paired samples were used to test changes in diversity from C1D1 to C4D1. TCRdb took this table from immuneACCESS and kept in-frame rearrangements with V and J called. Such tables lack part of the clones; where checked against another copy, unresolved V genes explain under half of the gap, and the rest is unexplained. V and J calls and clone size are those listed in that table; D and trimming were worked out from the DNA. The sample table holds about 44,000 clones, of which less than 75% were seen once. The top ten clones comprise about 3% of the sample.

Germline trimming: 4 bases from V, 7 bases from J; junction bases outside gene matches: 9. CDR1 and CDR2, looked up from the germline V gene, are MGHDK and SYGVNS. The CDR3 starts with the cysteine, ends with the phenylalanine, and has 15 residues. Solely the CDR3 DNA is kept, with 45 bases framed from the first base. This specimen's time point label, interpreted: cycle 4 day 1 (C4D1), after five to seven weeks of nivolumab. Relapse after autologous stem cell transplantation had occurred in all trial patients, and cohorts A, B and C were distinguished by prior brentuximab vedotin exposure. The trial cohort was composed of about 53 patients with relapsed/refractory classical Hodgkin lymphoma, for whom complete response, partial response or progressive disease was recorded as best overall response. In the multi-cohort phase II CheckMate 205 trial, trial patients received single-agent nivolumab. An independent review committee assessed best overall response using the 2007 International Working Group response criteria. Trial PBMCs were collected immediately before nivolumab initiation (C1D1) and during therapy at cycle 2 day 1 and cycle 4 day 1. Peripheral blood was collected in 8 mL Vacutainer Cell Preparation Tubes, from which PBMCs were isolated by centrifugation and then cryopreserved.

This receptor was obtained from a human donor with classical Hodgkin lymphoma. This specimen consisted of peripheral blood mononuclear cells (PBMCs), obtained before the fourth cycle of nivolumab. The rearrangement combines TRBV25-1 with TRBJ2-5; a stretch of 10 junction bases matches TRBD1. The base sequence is TGTGCCAGCAGTGCCTCCGGGACAGGGGCCTTGACCCAGTACTTC. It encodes CASSASGTGALTQYF.